This T cell receptor beta chain was sequenced during a study of cytomegalovirus exposure and HLA in healthy donors. For the study at large: Earlier findings included some 120 million unique TCR beta sequences obtained from about 180 million T cells. There were several hundred genotyped donors. Of these, 81% fell in the genetic ancestry cluster associated with self-reported Caucasian donors.

Germline CDR1 reads SEHNR; CDR2 reads FQNEAQ (reference sequence). The CDR3 loop spans 13 amino acids. A remark on this clone: Its antigen remains unidentified. A read error may produce the germline difference seen at one junction end.

Study-wide results and caveats: Accounts indicate the classifier identified cytomegalovirus status with strong specificity and sensitivity. Later analysis identified 17,000 or so TCR beta sequences associated with HLA alleles, using a false discovery rate threshold of 0.05.

PCR amplification relied on 60 Vbeta primers (plus 13 Jbeta primers). Sequencing used immunoSEQ multiplex PCR; TCRdb keeps in-frame clones, though not all of them. The sample holds 180,000 or so clones, less than 90% seen once. The J gene is TRBJ2-1, the V gene TRBV7-9; 10 bases line up with TRBD2. The clonotype originates from a woman aged 50 to 60 in good health and CMV-seropositive. Sequencing was carried out using PBMCs. CDR3 sequence reads: CSSSLVAGGEQFF. As DNA, the CDR3 is TGTTCCAGCAGCTTGGTAGCGGGGGGTGAGCAGTTCTTC.